Listed here are 6 T cell receptor beta chains from one sample, sequenced in a study of control samples from healthy donors and cancer patients. The method was immunoSEQ multiplex PCR; TCRdb's version includes in-frame clones alone and lacks a portion of them. This table has some 200,000 clones, roughly 94% appearing once. Sequencing used blood. These receptors originate from a man aged 50 to 59 in good health.

The genes are TRBV9 and TRBJ1-1, with a possible D match to TRBD1 (6 bases). There are 14 residues in the CDR3. Between the trimmed V and J ends, which lost 4 bases and 2 bases, there was a span of 12 bases. Germline V gene data show CDR1 as SGDLS and CDR2 as YYNGEE. The CDR3 loop is CASSTGGGNTEAFF. The CDR3 nucleotides read TGTGCCAGCAGCACAGGCGGGGGCAACACTGAAGCTTTCTTT. The full variable domain, rest sourced from reference TRBV9 and TRBJ1-1, is DSGVTQTPKHLITATGQRVTLRCSPRSGDLSVYWYQQSLDQGLQFLIQYYNGEERAKGNILERFSAQQFPDLHSELNLSSLELGDSALYFCASSTGGGNTEAFFGQGTRLTVV.

To note about this clone: Other DNA sequences in this specimen translate into the identical CDR3. The chain joins TRBV9 to TRBJ1-1; no clear D gene. CDR3 length: 13 residues. Germline CDR1 is SGDLS and CDR2 is YYNGEE. The V end was cut by 2 bases, the J end by 1 base, with 6 bases between. The CDR3 nucleotides read TGTGCCAGCAGCGTGAGCAGGAACACTGAAGCTTTCTTT. As protein: CASSVSRNTEAFF.

The V and J genes are TRBV15 and TRBJ2-5; D may be TRBD1 or TRBD2 (5 bases each). The CDR3 contains 14 residues. Germline CDR1 and CDR2: LNHNV and YYDKDF (reference sequence). Trimming removed 1 base at V and 6 bases at J, with 12 bases between. This chain's CDR3 is CATSRVGTSKTQYF. CDR3 bases: TGTGCCACCAGCAGAGTCGGGACGAGCAAGACCCAGTACTTC.

V is TRBV19 and J is TRBJ2-2; TRBD2 matches 14 bases. The ends lost 7 bases at V and 0 bases at J; junction bases unmatched: 10. CDR1 LNHDA and CDR2 SQIVND come from the germline V gene (reference sequence). This CDR3 is 19 amino acids long. CDR3 bases: TGTGCCAGTACCGCCCGACTAGCGGGGGGGATAACGAACACCGGGGAGCTGTTTTTT. Translation gives CASTARLAGGITNTGELFF.

This chain connects TRBV6-5 to TRBJ1-1; TRBD1 is a possible D gene (5 bases). The CDR3 runs to 14 residues. Germline CDR1 reads MNHEY; CDR2 reads SVGAGI. Trimming removed 2 bases at V and 5 bases at J, with 12 bases between. The CDR3 loop reads CASSYGASTTEAFF. In DNA, the CDR3 is TGTGCCAGCAGTTACGGGGCTTCCACGACTGAAGCTTTCTTT.

The chain links TRBV4-3 to TRBJ2-2, with 9 bases aligning to TRBD1. Trimming at V came to 4 bases and at J to 3 bases, leaving 9 bases not matched to a gene. This CDR3 is 17 amino acids long. Germline loops: CDR1 LGHNA, CDR2 YSLEER. The CDR3 DNA is TGCGCCAGCAGCCTACACCCGGGACAGGGAGACACCGGGGAGCTGTTTTTT. Translating it yields CASSLHPGQGDTGELFF.